This T cell receptor beta chain emerged from a study of blood T cell repertoires in COVID-19. Looking at the study overall: Donors in the United States, Italy and Spain gave samples during acute or convalescent COVID-19. T cells, B-cell-depleted T cells, or PBMCs supplied cDNA or gDNA.

This CDR3 has 15 residues. Per the germline V gene, CDR1 is SEHNR and CDR2 is FQNEAQ (reference sequence). The J segment lost 3 bases and the V segment lost 5 bases, leaving 7 bases of the junction unmatched. Clones were sequenced by immunoSEQ multiplex PCR, and TCRdb holds only the in-frame ones, with some missing. This sample has over 150,000 clones, with about 79% found just once. This TCR was sampled from a human donor in a cohort sampled during active COVID-19. This chain links TRBV7-9 with TRBJ2-7; 10 bases are a match to TRBD2. Sequenced material: peripheral blood. The CDR3 loop is CASSGASGSLYEQYF. In nucleotides, the CDR3 is TGTGCCAGCAGCGGCGCTAGCGGGAGTCTCTACGAGCAGTACTTC.